This entry features one TCR beta chain sequence. The same CDR3 arises from other DNA sequences in this sample as well. The data derive from a study of blood T cell repertoires in COVID-19. In the study overall: Some COVID-19 samples were acute and others convalescent; all came from the United States, Italy and Spain. T cells, B-cell-depleted T cells, or PBMCs supplied cDNA or gDNA.

As handled by the study authors: The authors estimated nucleated cell counts from reference gene primer amplification. Sequenced by immunoSEQ multiplex PCR; TCRdb stores in-frame clones only, minus some. V, J and clone size are those of that table, while D and trimming were read from the DNA. The sample records a few hundred thousand clones, around 88% being singletons. Germline loops: CDR1 MGHRA, CDR2 YSYEKL. The CDR3 has 17 residues. V was clipped by 4 bases and J by 0 bases; unmatched bases: 8. The chain carries TRBV4-1 and TRBJ1-5, with TRBD1 matching 8 bases. Material for sequencing was peripheral blood. The receptor comes from a woman between 45 and 65 years old with acute or convalescent COVID-19. CDR3 nucleotides: TGCGCCAGCAGCCTAAGGCAGGGGGCTGATAGCAATCAGCCCCAGCATTTT. Encoded protein: CASSLRQGADSNQPQHF.